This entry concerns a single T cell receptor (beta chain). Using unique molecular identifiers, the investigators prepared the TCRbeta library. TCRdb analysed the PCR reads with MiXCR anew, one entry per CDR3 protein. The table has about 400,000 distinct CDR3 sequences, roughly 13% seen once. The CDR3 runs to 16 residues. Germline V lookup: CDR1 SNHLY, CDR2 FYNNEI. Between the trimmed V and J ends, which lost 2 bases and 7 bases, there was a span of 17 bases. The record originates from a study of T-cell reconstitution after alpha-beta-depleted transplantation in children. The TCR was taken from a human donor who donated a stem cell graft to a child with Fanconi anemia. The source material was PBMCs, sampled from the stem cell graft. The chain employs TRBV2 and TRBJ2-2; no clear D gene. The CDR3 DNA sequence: TGTGCCAGCAGTGAAAACTCTCTAACAAATGGCGGGGAGCTGTTTTTT. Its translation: CASSENSLTNGGELFF.